This entry features one T cell receptor beta chain sequence. The antigen is undetermined. Construction of TCR beta libraries was performed using quantitative 5'-RACE with molecular barcodes. TCRdb called the 5' RACE reads again in MiXCR, with one record for every CDR3 protein. Of around 440,000 distinct CDR3 sequences listed, roughly 18% were seen once; the top ten hold approximately 1%. In germline, CDR1 is SQVTM, CDR2 ANQGSEA. V shed 2 bases, J shed 4 bases, and the junction held 7 bases outside the gene matches. The length of the CDR3 is 15 residues. The data were taken from a study of CD8 T cells in ankylosing spondylitis. Whole-study findings and limits: What appeared characteristic of ankylosing spondylitis blood was a TCR beta motif of 7 or 8 highly homologous variants.

The sample was blood, either unsorted or a sorted T cell fraction (not recorded which). The V call is TRBV29-1, the J call TRBJ2-1; 8 bases line up with TRBD1. The clonotype comes from a male donor with ankylosing spondylitis. The DNA for the CDR3 is TGCAGCGTTGAACCCGGGCAGGGGGCGTACAATGAGCAGTTCTTC. This encodes CSVEPGQGAYNEQFF.